Below, 14 T cell receptor beta chains from the same sample are listed, as sequenced in a study of regulatory T cells in long-lasting Graves disease. CDR3-region Arm-PCR and iRepertoire HTBI primers produced the TCR beta libraries. Via MiXCR, TCRdb re-called the multiplex PCR reads, giving one row per CDR3 protein. Of about 400,000 distinct CDR3 sequences in the sample, roughly 20% are singletons; the top ten hold around 21%. Sample time point: persistent/refractory GD, antithyroid drugs over 5 years with positive TRAb. After RNA was extracted from PBMCs, the TCR library was made from it. The starting material was peripheral blood mononuclear cells (PBMCs), obtained when the disease was refractory, from a patient treated with antithyroid drugs. These receptors came from a female donor with Graves disease.

Ten or more counts support this clonotype. J is TRBJ1-1 and V is TRBV18; 11 bases map to TRBD1. Germline trimming cut 0 bases from V and 7 bases from J; bases unmatched to any gene: 4. Germline CDR1 KGHSH, CDR2 LQKENI. CDR3 length: 15 amino acids. Written as DNA, the CDR3 is TGTGCCAGCTCACCACCGGGGGGACAGGGGGTTGAAGCTTTCTTT. Translated: CASSPPGGQGVEAFF.

The V gene is TRBV10-3, the J gene TRBJ2-5; 9 positions match TRBD2. Per the germline V gene, CDR1 is ENHRY and CDR2 is SYGVKD. The CDR3 extends over 14 amino acids. The junction had 4 bases not matched to a gene; V was cut back by 7 bases and J by 1 base. CDR3: CAIKSSGSQETQYF. CDR3 nucleotide sequence: TGTGCCATCAAAAGTAGCGGGAGCCAAGAGACCCAGTACTTC.

The genes are TRBV27 and TRBJ1-6; unclear D gene. V was cut by 2 bases and J by 9 bases, with 14 bases left in between. CDR1 and CDR2 (germline): MNHEY, SMNVEV (reference sequence). The CDR3 is made up of 15 amino acids. The CDR3 DNA follows: TGTGCCAGCAGTTTAAGCCCTTTTGGAATTTCACCCCTCCACTTT. Its translation: CASSLSPFGISPLHF.

This clonotype was recorded once. The chain employs TRBV13 and TRBJ1-6; D may be TRBD1 (5 bases). The CDR3 is 14 residues long. V lost 0 bases to trimming and J lost 10 bases, with 10 bases between them. Germline CDR1 PRHDT, CDR2 FYEKMQ (reference sequence). The CDR3 nucleotides read TGTGCCAGCAGCTTAGGCTCCCCAGGGTCACCCCTCCACTTT. This codes for CASSLGSPGSPLHF.

The V gene is TRBV20-1, the J gene TRBJ2-7; 7 nucleotides line up with TRBD2. Unmatched junction bases numbered 6, after V lost 3 bases and J lost 4 bases. The CDR3 contains 13 residues. CDR1 and CDR2 (germline): DFQATT, SNEGSKA (reference sequence). CDR3 sequence reads: CSASSLAVYEQYF. The CDR3 DNA follows: TGCAGTGCTAGTAGTCTAGCGGTATACGAGCAGTACTTC.

This clonotype appeared a single time. This sequence may be a read error, since a much larger clone differs from it by one base. The genes are TRBV28 and TRBJ2-7, with TRBD2 as a possible D gene (7 bases). The germline gives CDR1 MDHEN, CDR2 SYDVKM. This CDR3 region has 14 residues. The germline V and J ends were trimmed by 5 bases and 3 bases, with 14 bases remaining between them. CDR3 region: CASSREDSDYEQYF. Written as DNA, the CDR3 is TGTGCCAGCAGTCGGGAGGACAGCGACTACGAGCAGTACTTC.

This clonotype occurred a few times. The gene calls are TRBV6-5 and TRBJ1-1; D gene unclear. The CDR3 spans 14 residues. The V end lost 2 bases, the J end lost 4 bases, and 11 bases lay between the germline ends. Germline assignment: CDR1 MNHEY and CDR2 SVGAGI. The CDR3 reads CASSYQTVTTEAFF. CDR3 bases: TGTGCCAGCAGTTACCAAACAGTTACCACTGAAGCTTTCTTT.

This sequence joins TRBV20-1 and TRBJ2-2, with D unresolved. This CDR3 is built from 13 residues. The ends were cut back, 4 bases at V and 2 bases at J, with 8 bases in the middle. Germline CDR1 is DFQATT and CDR2 is SNEGSKA (reference sequence). Here the CDR3 DNA reads TGCAGTGCTACGTTCCGTAACACCGGGGAGCTGTTTTTT. The encoded protein is CSATFRNTGELFF.

The sample holds many counts of this clonotype. The rearrangement joins TRBV18 to TRBJ1-1; D ambiguous. Germline V gene lookup returns CDR1 KGHSH and CDR2 LQKENI. The CDR3 is 11 amino acids. V was trimmed by 4 bases and J by 10 bases, leaving 10 bases between them. The CDR3 DNA follows: TGTGCCAGCTCACGAAAGGAGGGAGCTTTCTTT. Its protein is CASSRKEGAFF.

J is TRBJ2-7 and V is TRBV14; D assignment may be TRBD1 or TRBD2 (5 bases each). The length of the CDR3 is 15 residues. Germline-derived CDR1 and CDR2 are SGHDN and FVKESK. V gave up 0 bases and J gave up 2 bases, with 11 bases separating them. CDR3 residues: CASSQEAGTTYEQYF. In DNA form, the CDR3 reads TGTGCCAGCAGCCAAGAGGCAGGGACCACCTACGAGCAGTACTTC.

This clonotype was detected a few times. The chain recombines TRBV20-1 with TRBJ1-1; D unresolved. V was pared by 5 bases and J by 1 base, with 5 bases between. The CDR3 has 11 amino acids. Germline V lookup: CDR1 DFQATT, CDR2 SNEGSKA (reference sequence). The CDR3 loop is CSAGRNTEAFF. The CDR3 nucleotides read TGCAGTGCTGGGAGGAACACTGAAGCTTTCTTT.

This clonotype showed up many times. The chain employs TRBV28 and TRBJ2-5; weak D call: TRBD2 (6 bases). Trimming left V 5 bases short and J 5 bases short, with 18 bases between. Per the germline V gene, CDR1 is MDHEN and CDR2 is SYDVKM. The CDR3 has 15 residues. CDR3: CASSPRGVPGETQYF. CDR3 bases: TGTGCCAGCAGTCCCCGCGGGGTTCCCGGGGAGACCCAGTACTTC.

The chain employs TRBV20-1 and TRBJ1-5; 7 bases map to TRBD1. Losses at the gene ends were 0 bases for V and 4 bases for J; bases not matched to a gene: 6. Per germline, CDR1 DFQATT and CDR2 SNEGSKA (reference sequence). This CDR3 has 15 residues. The CDR3 sequence: CSAREGTALNQPQHF. The CDR3 coding sequence is TGCAGTGCTAGAGAAGGGACAGCCCTAAATCAGCCCCAGCATTTT.

Only a few counts were recorded for this clonotype. One junction end disagrees with the germline gene, perhaps due to a read error. The J gene is TRBJ1-5, the V gene TRBV12-3 or TRBV12-4, with D hard to call. This CDR3 spans 13 amino acids. This CDR3 reads CAGSFGGNQPQHF. For the CDR3, the DNA is TGTGCCGGCAGTTTTGGCGGGAATCAGCCCCAGCATTTT.